The subject of this entry is one T cell receptor beta chain. The antigen remains undetermined. Patients all relapsed after autologous stem cell transplantation, and there was variation in brentuximab vedotin exposure. This CDR3 contains 12 residues. Trimming pared 4 bases from V and 10 bases from J, leaving 11 bases between. Germline assignment: CDR1 WNHNN and CDR2 SYGVQD (reference sequence). Clones were sequenced by immunoSEQ multiplex PCR, and TCRdb holds only the in-frame ones, with some missing. The data show approximately 61,000 clones, 75% to 90% seen once. This entry comes from a study of PD-1 blockade in classical Hodgkin lymphoma. Study summary: Patients in the cohort were put on intravenous nivolumab, 3 mg/kg every 2 weeks. Findings of the study overall: TCR diversity rose significantly by C4D1 in CD4+ but not CD8+ cells. Complete responders' baseline diversity resembled that of newly diagnosed patients. Relapsed/refractory patients reportedly had the lowest baseline TCR diversity, below newly diagnosed patients, who were below healthy donors.

The rearrangement links TRBV10-1 to TRBJ2-1; D assignment may be TRBD1 or TRBD2 (6 bases each). This TCR derives from a human donor with classical Hodgkin lymphoma. The source was peripheral blood mononuclear cells (PBMCs), collected at baseline. The CDR3 reads CASSGGAREQFF. CDR3 bases: TGCGCCAGCAGTGGGGGGGCCCGCGAGCAGTTCTTC.